These 25 T cell receptor beta chains were all obtained from the same sample, sequenced in a study of T cell repertoires in cytomegalovirus infection. TCRdb called the reads again in MiXCR, with one record for every CDR3 protein. The data hold 110,000 or so distinct CDR3 sequences, with 30% observed a single time. Their recognized antigens are unknown. Source: CD8+ T cells from cultured PBMCs, taken from culture after CMV antigen stimulation. These receptors came from a human donor in good health (CMV status not recorded). Some clones in this sample may be carry-over from other donors' samples.

The chain links TRBV4-3 to TRBJ2-3; 7 bases align to TRBD1. With V trimmed by 3 bases and J by 1 base, 7 bases remained unmatched. This CDR3 spans 16 amino acids. From germline, CDR1 is LGHNA and CDR2 YSLEER. This CDR3 is CASSQETGHGTDTQYF. The CDR3, as DNA: TGCGCCAGCAGCCAGGAGACAGGGCACGGCACAGATACGCAGTATTTT.

The chain is built from TRBV27 and TRBJ2-1; TRBD2 matches 10 bases. Germline V CDR1 and CDR2: MNHEY, SMNVEV (reference sequence). J was trimmed by 6 bases and V by 5 bases; bases with no gene match: 10. This CDR3 has 16 residues. CDR3 loop: CASSHPLLAGFNEQFF. In DNA form, the CDR3 reads TGTGCCAGCAGTCACCCCCTACTAGCGGGGTTCAATGAGCAGTTCTTC.

This clonotype was observed a few times. The chain combines TRBV20-1 with TRBJ2-5; 7 nucleotides agree with TRBD2. The CDR3 totals 15 residues. The V segment lost 3 bases and the J segment 2 bases; nucleotides outside the gene matches: 9. The germline V gene has CDR1 DFQATT and CDR2 SNEGSKA (reference sequence). This CDR3 is CSASGLAVPQETQYF. The CDR3 nucleotides are TGCAGTGCTAGCGGGCTAGCGGTACCTCAAGAGACCCAGTACTTC.

This sequence joins TRBV19 and TRBJ2-5; 9 bases are a match to TRBD2. J lost 3 bases, V lost 7 bases, and 9 bases had no gene match. The CDR3 contains 15 residues. Germline CDR1 is LNHDA and CDR2 is SQIVND (reference sequence). Written as DNA, the CDR3 is TGTGCCAGTAATTCCGCGGGGGGGCCTAAAGAGACCCAGTACTTC. Amino acid sequence: CASNSAGGPKETQYF.

In this sample, this clonotype turned up many times. The chain carries TRBV7-2 and TRBJ2-4; TRBD1 aligns across 7 bases. J was trimmed by 0 bases and V by 5 bases; bases with no gene match: 10. The CDR3 sequence is 17 residues long. Germline V gene sequence: CDR1 SGHTA, CDR2 FQGNSA. The DNA of the CDR3 is TGTGCCAGCAGCCTCCGCTTCCAGGGGGAAGCCAAAAACATTCAGTACTTC. The encoded protein is CASSLRFQGEAKNIQYF.

The chain combines TRBV7-9 with TRBJ2-7; D call uncertain. The germline CDR1 and CDR2 sequences are SEHNR and FQNEAQ (reference sequence). Deletions cut 5 bases from V and 5 bases from J, with 13 bases between. The CDR3 loop spans 13 amino acids. The CDR3 reads CASSRGRPHEQYF. The CDR3 region has the DNA TGTGCCAGCAGCCGCGGACGCCCACACGAGCAGTACTTC.

This clonotype was detected a few times. This sequence joins TRBV6-2 or TRBV6-3 and TRBJ2-7; 12 positions match TRBD1. The germline V gene encodes CDR1 MNHEY and CDR2 SVGEGT. Trimming at V came to 2 bases and at J to 5 bases, leaving 10 bases not matched to a gene. CDR3 size: 17 residues. The CDR3 here is CASSYETTGQGANEQYF. CDR3 bases: TGTGCCAGCAGTTACGAGACGACGGGACAGGGGGCCAACGAGCAGTACTTC.

The chain joins TRBV13 to TRBJ1-5; possibly TRBD1 for D (5 bases). Deletions cut 0 bases from V and 0 bases from J, with 12 bases between. CDR3 length: 17 amino acids. From germline, CDR1 is PRHDT and CDR2 FYEKMQ (reference sequence). CDR3 in DNA: TGTGCCAGCAGCTTAGGCCTGACAACAGGTAGCAATCAGCCCCAGCATTTT. Its protein product is CASSLGLTTGSNQPQHF.

The J gene is TRBJ2-5, the V gene TRBV7-9, with 8 bases matching TRBD2. The CDR3 covers 14 residues. CDR1 is SEHNR and CDR2 is FQNEAQ in the germline V gene (reference sequence). V gave up 11 bases and J gave up 1 base; unmatched junction bases: 9. This chain's CDR3 is CAGPGGAVQETQYF. The DNA for the CDR3 is TGTGCCGGCCCCGGGGGGGCCGTCCAAGAGACCCAGTACTTC.

This chain uses TRBV2 with TRBJ2-3; D is possibly TRBD1 (5 bases). This CDR3 region has 14 residues. In germline, CDR1 is SNHLY, CDR2 FYNNEI. Trimming removed 4 bases from V and 3 bases from J, with 11 bases in between. DNA of the CDR3: TGTGCCAGCAGTGGATGGCAGGGTACAGATACGCAGTATTTT. Translation: CASSGWQGTDTQYF.

The genes are TRBV20-1 and TRBJ1-1; weak D call: TRBD1 (5 bases). V lost 0 bases and J lost 4, with 9 bases in between. CDR3 length: 13 residues. CDR1 and CDR2 (germline): DFQATT, SNEGSKA (reference sequence). CDR3 residues: CSARDGALTEAFF. The DNA of the CDR3 is TGCAGTGCTAGAGACGGGGCTCTCACTGAAGCTTTCTTT.

J is TRBJ2-3 and V is TRBV4-1; 9 bases match TRBD2. Germline V CDR1 and CDR2: MGHRA, YSYEKL. Trimming took 8 bases from V and 1 from J; bases not matched to a gene: 10. There are 16 residues in the CDR3. CDR3 in DNA: TGCGCCAGCGAGACCTTGGCTAGCGGGGGCACAGATACGCAGTATTTT. It encodes CASETLASGGTDTQYF.

The chain couples TRBV6-2 or TRBV6-3 to TRBJ2-3; D gene uncertain. V lost 0 bases and J lost 1, with 14 bases in between. Per germline, CDR1 MNHEY and CDR2 SVGEGT. The CDR3 totals 17 residues. The CDR3 nucleotides read TGTGCCAGCAGTTACTCGCTTACAGATCCTGGCACAGATACGCAGTATTTT. Translation: CASSYSLTDPGTDTQYF.

The chain uses TRBV2 and TRBJ2-3; tentative D call: TRBD1 (5 bases). The ends were cut back, 4 bases at V and 2 bases at J, with 10 bases in the middle. This CDR3 is built from 14 residues. CDR1 SNHLY and CDR2 FYNNEI come from the germline V gene. The CDR3 is CASSAGRYTDTQYF. The CDR3 nucleotides read TGTGCCAGCAGTGCAGGGCGCTACACAGATACGCAGTATTTT.

This clonotype was recorded a few times. This chain connects TRBV29-1 to TRBJ1-2, with 7 bases lining up with TRBD1. Germline CDR1 and CDR2: SQVTM and ANQGSEA. The CDR3 loop spans 13 amino acids. J lost 4 bases, V lost 6 bases, and 8 bases had no gene match. CDR3 DNA sequence: TGCAGCGTGGTTGACAGGGTACCCTATGGCTACACCTTC. Its translation: CSVVDRVPYGYTF.

This clonotype has a single count. The rearrangement links TRBV14 to TRBJ2-5; D is ambiguous. V was cut by 0 bases and J by 7 bases, with 9 bases left in between. The germline V gene encodes CDR1 SGHDN and CDR2 FVKESK. This CDR3 has 13 amino acids. The CDR3 sequence: CASSQDRSGTQYF. CDR3 nucleotides: TGTGCCAGCAGCCAAGATCGGTCGGGGACCCAGTACTTC. The full variable domain, its missing parts supplied by reference TRBV14 and TRBJ2-5, is EAGVTQFPSHSVIEKGQTVTLRCDPISGHDNLYWYRRVMGKEIKFLLHFVKESKQDESGMPNNRFLAERTGGTYSTLKVQPAELEDSGVYFCASSQDRSGTQYFGPGTRLLVL.

This clonotype was observed at least ten times. This chain's CDR3 is CASSPGGGSYNEQFF. Written as DNA, the CDR3 is TGTGCCAGCAGCCCGGGTGGGGGCTCCTACAATGAGCAGTTCTTC. The genes are TRBV7-6 and TRBJ2-1, with D possibly being TRBD1 or TRBD2 (5 bases each). CDR3 length equals 15 residues. The germline CDR1 and CDR2 sequences are SGHVS and FNYEAQ. Trimming removed 5 bases at V and 0 bases at J, with 11 bases between.

The chain links TRBV12-3 or TRBV12-4 to TRBJ1-1, with D possibly being TRBD1 (6 bases). CDR3 length equals 16 residues. Trimming removed 3 bases at V and 0 bases at J, with 14 bases between. CDR3 loop: CASSLMEQGLNTEAFF. CDR3 in DNA: TGTGCCAGCAGTTTGATGGAACAGGGATTGAACACTGAAGCTTTCTTT.

J is TRBJ2-2 and V is TRBV13; D gene ambiguous. This CDR3 spans 16 amino acids. V lost 4 bases and J 3 bases, leaving 15 bases between the germline ends. Germline-derived CDR1 and CDR2 are PRHDT and FYEKMQ (reference sequence). CDR3 residues: CASSSSPDRHTGELFF. The CDR3 bases are TGTGCCAGCAGCTCCTCTCCCGACCGACACACCGGGGAGCTGTTTTTT.

This clonotype was seen more than once but under ten times. V usage is TRBV2 and J usage is TRBJ2-5, with TRBD1 matching over 9 bases. The CDR3 is 16 residues long. Unmatched junction bases numbered 10, after V lost 4 bases and J lost 4 bases. Germline loops: CDR1 SNHLY, CDR2 FYNNEI. CDR3 DNA sequence: TGTGCCAGCAGTGCCAATCCGGGACAGGGTCGAGAGACCCAGTACTTC. This translates into CASSANPGQGRETQYF.

This clonotype was seen only a few times. The chain links TRBV19 to TRBJ2-6; D possibly corresponds to TRBD2 (6 bases). This CDR3 is 16 amino acids long. Trimming stripped 4 bases from V and 0 bases from J, with 10 bases between. CDR1 is LNHDA and CDR2 is SQIVND in the germline V gene (reference sequence). CDR3 sequence reads: CASSKGRDSGANVLTF. CDR3 DNA sequence: TGTGCCAGTAGTAAGGGGCGGGACTCTGGGGCCAACGTCCTGACTTTC.

The rearrangement joins TRBV6-2 or TRBV6-3 to TRBJ1-3; D unclear. The germline CDR1 and CDR2 sequences are MNHEY and SVGEGT. The CDR3 covers 13 residues. V shed 6 bases and J shed 4 bases, with 10 bases lying between them. The CDR3 loop is CASRRFGGNTIYF. CDR3 in DNA: TGTGCCAGCAGGCGGTTTGGCGGAAACACCATATATTTT.

This clonotype was seen only a few times. The chain recombines TRBV7-2 with TRBJ1-4; TRBD1 agrees at 10 bases. Germline CDR1 and CDR2: SGHTA and FQGNSA. The CDR3 sequence is 14 residues long. Unmatched junction bases numbered 3, after V lost 3 bases and J lost 8 bases. CDR3 protein: CASSLGTGVEKLFF. DNA of the CDR3: TGTGCCAGCAGCTTGGGGACAGGGGTGGAAAAACTGTTTTTT.

The chain has TRBV20-1 and TRBJ2-1; TRBD1 aligns across 9 bases. V lost 7 bases and J lost 0; bases outside the gene matches: 1. CDR3 length equals 13 residues. Germline V gene lookup returns CDR1 DFQATT and CDR2 SNEGSKA (reference sequence). Here the CDR3 DNA reads TGCAGTGGGACAGGGGTCTCCTACAATGAGCAGTTCTTC. Amino acid sequence: CSGTGVSYNEQFF.

CDR3 amino acids: CASSPRGPGNTIYF. The CDR3 DNA reads TGTGCCAGCAGCCCTCGGGGCCCTGGAAACACCATATATTTT. V gene TRBV7-9 combines with J gene TRBJ1-3; D possibly corresponds to TRBD1 (5 bases). The CDR3 covers 14 residues. The germline gives CDR1 SEHNR, CDR2 FQNEAQ (reference sequence). Trimming removed 5 bases from V and 2 bases from J, with 10 bases in between.